Shown below are 7 T cell receptor beta chains from a single sample sequenced in a study of cytomegalovirus exposure and HLA in healthy donors. The PCR made use of 60 Vbeta and 13 Jbeta primers. Generated by immunoSEQ multiplex PCR, the TCRdb table keeps only in-frame clones and is missing some. The data show 130,000 to 150,000 clones, 75% to 90% seen once. Sequences were obtained from PBMCs. Source of these receptors: a woman in her 30s in good health and CMV-seronegative.

The chain recombines TRBV6-1 with TRBJ1-5; a weak D match, TRBD1 (5 bases). CDR3 length equals 15 residues. Germline CDR1 MNHNS, CDR2 SASEGT. The ends were cut back, 3 bases at V and 6 bases at J, with 15 bases in the middle. CDR3 protein: CASSEGLMTAQPQHF. CDR3 in DNA: TGTGCCAGCAGTGAGGGGCTTATGACAGCTCAGCCCCAGCATTTT.

This chain joins TRBV29-1 and TRBJ2-7; 12 bases are a match to TRBD2. CDR1 SQVTM and CDR2 ANQGSEA come from the germline V gene. The CDR3 has 14 residues. The trim removed 1 base at V and 4 bases at J, leaving 2 bases unmatched. The CDR3: CSVEAGTSGYEQYF. The CDR3 nucleotides are TGCAGCGTTGAAGCAGGGACTAGCGGGTACGAGCAGTACTTC.

This clone has just one count. This chain connects TRBV9 to TRBJ2-1; TRBD2 is a possible D gene (6 bases). Trimming took off 4 bases at V and 6 bases at J, with 8 bases between the two ends. CDR1 SGDLS and CDR2 YYNGEE come from the germline V gene. The CDR3 totals 12 residues. CDR3 loop: CASSRDSNEQFF. The CDR3 DNA reads TGTGCCAGCAGCCGGGACTCCAATGAGCAGTTCTTC.

This rearrangement joins TRBV7-9 to TRBJ1-2; tentatively, D is TRBD1 (5 bases). Trimming left V 8 bases short and J 3 bases short, with 10 bases between. This CDR3 has 12 residues. Germline CDR1 SEHNR, CDR2 FQNEAQ (reference sequence). The CDR3 nucleotides read TGTGCCAGCGCGGCGACAGACTATGGCTACACCTTC. Residues: CASAATDYGYTF.

The chain couples TRBV7-9 to TRBJ1-6, with D maybe TRBD1 (5 bases). V lost 6 bases and J lost 7, with 19 bases in between. This CDR3 region has 16 residues. Germline V lookup: CDR1 SEHNR, CDR2 FQNEAQ (reference sequence). CDR3: CASSLLGGSTNSPLHF. CDR3 nucleotides: TGTGCCAGCAGTTTGCTGGGGGGTTCAACAAATTCACCCCTCCACTTT.

V usage is TRBV7-2 and J usage is TRBJ1-5; 7 bases fit TRBD1. CDR1 is SGHTA and CDR2 is FQGNSA in the germline V gene. The V gene end was trimmed by 0 bases and the J gene end by 3 bases; junction bases not matched to a gene: 2. CDR3 size: 15 residues. The CDR3 bases are TGTGCCAGCAGCTTAGCGACAGGGTCCAATCAGCCCCAGCATTTT. It translates to CASSLATGSNQPQHF.

This clone has just a few counts. The chain carries TRBV5-6 and TRBJ2-4; D is perhaps TRBD2 (6 bases). Trimming pared 4 bases from V and 0 bases from J, leaving 14 bases between. Per germline, CDR1 SGHDT and CDR2 YYEEEE. This CDR3 spans 16 amino acids. This CDR3 is CASSPPGGIAKNIQYF. The CDR3 DNA reads TGTGCCAGCAGCCCGCCTGGCGGGATAGCCAAAAACATTCAGTACTTC.